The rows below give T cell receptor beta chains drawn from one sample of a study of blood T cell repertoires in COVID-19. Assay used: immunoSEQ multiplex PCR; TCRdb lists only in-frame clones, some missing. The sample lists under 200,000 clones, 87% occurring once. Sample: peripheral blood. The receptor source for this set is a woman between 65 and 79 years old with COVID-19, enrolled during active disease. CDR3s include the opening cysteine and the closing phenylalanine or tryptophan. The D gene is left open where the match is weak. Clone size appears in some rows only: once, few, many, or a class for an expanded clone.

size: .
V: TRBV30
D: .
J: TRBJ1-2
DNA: TGTGCCTGGAGTGGAACAGGCTATGGCTACACCTTC
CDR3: CAWSGTGYGYTF

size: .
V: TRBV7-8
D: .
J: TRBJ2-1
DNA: TGTGCCAGCAGCTTCAGGACAGCCACCTACAATGAGCAGTTCTTC
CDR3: CASSFRTATYNEQFF

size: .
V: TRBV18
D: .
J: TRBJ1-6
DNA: TGTGCCAGCTCACTCGAGAGGGGGAGTAATTCACCCCTCCACTTT
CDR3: CASSLERGSNSPLHF

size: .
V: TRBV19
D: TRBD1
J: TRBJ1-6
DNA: TGTGCCAGTAGTAACAGGGACAGTCGTCTTAATTCACCCCTCCACTTT
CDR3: CASSNRDSRLNSPLHF

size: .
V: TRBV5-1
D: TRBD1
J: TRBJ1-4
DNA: TGCGCCAGCAGTAGACAGGGAGTCGATAATGAAAAACTGTTTTTT
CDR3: CASSRQGVDNEKLFF

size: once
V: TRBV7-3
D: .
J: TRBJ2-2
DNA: TGTGCCAGCAGCCCGCGGGTTCAGACGAACACCGGGGAGCTGTTTTTT
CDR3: CASSPRVQTNTGELFF

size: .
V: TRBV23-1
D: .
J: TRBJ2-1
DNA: TGCGCCAGCAGTCAAATTTGTGGAGGGATGTCCTACAATGAGCAGTTCTTC
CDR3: CASSQICGGMSYNEQFF

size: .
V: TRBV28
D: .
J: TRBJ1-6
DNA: TGTGCCAGCAGTTCATTTCGGACAGACTTCCATTCACCCCTCCACTTT
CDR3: CASSSFRTDFHSPLHF

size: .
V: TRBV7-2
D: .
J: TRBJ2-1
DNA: TGTGCCAGCAGTTGGCCGGGTTTCACCTACAATGAGCAGTTCTTC
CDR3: CASSWPGFTYNEQFF

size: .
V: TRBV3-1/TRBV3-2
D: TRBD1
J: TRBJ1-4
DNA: TGTGCCAGCAGCACCCGACAGGGGCCTGAAAAACTGTTTTTT
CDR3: CASSTRQGPEKLFF

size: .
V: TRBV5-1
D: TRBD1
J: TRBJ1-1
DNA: TGCGCCAGCAGCTCAACTCCCGGGACAGGGGGCAACACTGAAGCTTTCTTT
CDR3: CASSSTPGTGGNTEAFF

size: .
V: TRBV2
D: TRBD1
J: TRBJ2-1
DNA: TGTGCCAGCAGTGACAGGGGGTATGAGCAGTTCTTC
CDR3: CASSDRGYEQFF